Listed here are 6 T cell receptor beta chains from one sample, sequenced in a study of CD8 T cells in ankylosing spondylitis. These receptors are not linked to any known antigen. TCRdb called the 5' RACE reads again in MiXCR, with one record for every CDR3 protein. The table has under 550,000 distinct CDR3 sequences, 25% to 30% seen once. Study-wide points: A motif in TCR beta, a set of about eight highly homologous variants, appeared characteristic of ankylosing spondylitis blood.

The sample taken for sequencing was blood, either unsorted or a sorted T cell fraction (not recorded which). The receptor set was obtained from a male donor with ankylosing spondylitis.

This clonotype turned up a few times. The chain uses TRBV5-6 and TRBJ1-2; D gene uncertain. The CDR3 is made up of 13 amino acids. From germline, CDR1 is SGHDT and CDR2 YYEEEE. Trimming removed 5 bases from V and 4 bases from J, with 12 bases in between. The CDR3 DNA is TGTGCCAGCAGAAAACACGGCTTCTATGGCTACACCTTC. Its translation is CASRKHGFYGYTF. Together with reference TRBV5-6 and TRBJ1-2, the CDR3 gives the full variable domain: DAGVTQSPTHLIKTRGQQVTLRCSPKSGHDTVSWYQQALGQGPQFIFQYYEEEERQRGNFPDRFSGHQFPNYSSELNVNALLLGDSALYLCASRKHGFYGYTFGSGTRLTVV.

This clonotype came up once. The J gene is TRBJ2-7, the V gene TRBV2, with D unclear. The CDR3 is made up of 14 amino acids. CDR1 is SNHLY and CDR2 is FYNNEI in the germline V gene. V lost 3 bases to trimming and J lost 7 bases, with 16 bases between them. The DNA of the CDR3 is TGTGCCAGCAGTGATGGATCTCTCGCCGGGGAGCAGTACTTC. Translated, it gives CASSDGSLAGEQYF.

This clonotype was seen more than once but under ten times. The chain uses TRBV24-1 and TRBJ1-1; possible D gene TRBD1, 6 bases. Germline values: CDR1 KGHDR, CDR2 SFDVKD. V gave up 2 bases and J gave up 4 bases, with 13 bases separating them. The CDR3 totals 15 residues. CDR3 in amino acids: CATSDSGGAGTEAFF. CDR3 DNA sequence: TGTGCCACCAGTGATTCGGGGGGGGCAGGCACTGAAGCTTTCTTT.

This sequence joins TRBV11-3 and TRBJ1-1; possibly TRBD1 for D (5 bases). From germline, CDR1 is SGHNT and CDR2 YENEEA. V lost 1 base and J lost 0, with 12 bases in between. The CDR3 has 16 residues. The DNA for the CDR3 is TGTGCCAGCAGCTTAGGGGAGACAGCTATGAACACTGAAGCTTTCTTT. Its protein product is CASSLGETAMNTEAFF.

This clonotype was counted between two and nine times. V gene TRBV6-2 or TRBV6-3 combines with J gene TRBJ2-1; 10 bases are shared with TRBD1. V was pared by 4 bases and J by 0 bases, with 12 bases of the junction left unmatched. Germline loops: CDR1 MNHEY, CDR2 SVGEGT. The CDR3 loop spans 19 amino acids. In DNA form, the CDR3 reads TGTGCCAGCAGTTCAAGACAGGGGGCTTTCTTAAGCTCCTACAATGAGCAGTTCTTC. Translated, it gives CASSSRQGAFLSSYNEQFF.

CDR3: CASSLAQGRETQYF. DNA for the CDR3: TGCGCCAGCAGCTTGGCCCAGGGGCGAGAGACCCAGTACTTC. The chain carries TRBV5-1 and TRBJ2-5, with D possibly being TRBD1 (6 bases). The V end was cut by 0 bases, the J end by 4 bases, with 10 bases between. CDR1 is SGHRS, CDR2 YFSETQ, per germline. The CDR3 consists of 14 residues.